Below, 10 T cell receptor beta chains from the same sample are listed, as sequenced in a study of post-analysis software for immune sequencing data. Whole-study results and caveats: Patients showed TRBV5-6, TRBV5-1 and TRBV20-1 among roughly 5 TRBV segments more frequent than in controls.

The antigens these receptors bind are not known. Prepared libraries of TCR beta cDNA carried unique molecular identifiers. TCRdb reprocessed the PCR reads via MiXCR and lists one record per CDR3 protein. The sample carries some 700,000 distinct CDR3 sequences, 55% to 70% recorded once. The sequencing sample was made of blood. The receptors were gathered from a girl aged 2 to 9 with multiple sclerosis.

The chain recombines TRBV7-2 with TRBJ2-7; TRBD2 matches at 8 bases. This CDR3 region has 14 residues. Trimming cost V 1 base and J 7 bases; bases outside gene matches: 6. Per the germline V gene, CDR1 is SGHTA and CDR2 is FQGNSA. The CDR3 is CASSLVGRAEEQYF. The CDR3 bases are TGTGCCAGCAGCTTAGTCGGGAGGGCGGAAGAGCAGTACTTC. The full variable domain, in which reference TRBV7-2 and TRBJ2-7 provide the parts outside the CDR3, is GAGVSQSPSNKVTEKGKDVELRCDPISGHTALYWYRQSLGQGLEFLIYFQGNSAPDKSGLPSDRFSAERTGGSVSTLTIQRTQQEDSAVYLCASSLVGRAEEQYFGPGTRLTVT.

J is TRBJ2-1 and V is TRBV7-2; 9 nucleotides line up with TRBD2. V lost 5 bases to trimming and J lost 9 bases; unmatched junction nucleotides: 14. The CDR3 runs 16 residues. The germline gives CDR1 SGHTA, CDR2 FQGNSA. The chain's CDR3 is CASSLVAREGGVEQFF. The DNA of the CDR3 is TGTGCCAGCAGCCTCGTAGCGCGGGAGGGCGGGGTTGAGCAGTTCTTC.

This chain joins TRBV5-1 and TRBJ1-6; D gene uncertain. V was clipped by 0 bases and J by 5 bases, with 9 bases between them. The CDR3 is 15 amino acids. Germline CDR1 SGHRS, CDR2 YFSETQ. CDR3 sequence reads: CASSLGTADNSPLHF. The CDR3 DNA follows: TGCGCCAGCAGCTTGGGGACCGCCGATAATTCACCCCTCCACTTT.

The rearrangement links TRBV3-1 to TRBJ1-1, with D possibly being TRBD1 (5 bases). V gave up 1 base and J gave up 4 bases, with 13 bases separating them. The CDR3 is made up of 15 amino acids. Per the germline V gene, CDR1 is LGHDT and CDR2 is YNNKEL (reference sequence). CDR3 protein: CASSQGRGVGTEAFF. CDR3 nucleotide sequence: TGTGCCAGCAGCCAAGGTCGGGGGGTAGGCACTGAAGCTTTCTTT.

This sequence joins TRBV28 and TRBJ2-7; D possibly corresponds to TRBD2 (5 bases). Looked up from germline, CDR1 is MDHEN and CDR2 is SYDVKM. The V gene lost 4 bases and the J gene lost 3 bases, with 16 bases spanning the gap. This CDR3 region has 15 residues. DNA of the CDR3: TGTGCCAGCAGTTCCCCCACTCAGCGGATCTACGAGCAGTACTTC. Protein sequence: CASSSPTQRIYEQYF.

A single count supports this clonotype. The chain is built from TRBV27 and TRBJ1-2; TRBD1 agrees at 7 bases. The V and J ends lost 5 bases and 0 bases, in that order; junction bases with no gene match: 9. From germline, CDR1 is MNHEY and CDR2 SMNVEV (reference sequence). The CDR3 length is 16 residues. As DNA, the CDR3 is TGTGCCAGCAGTCCAACCTCGACAGGGACTAACTATGGCTACACCTTC. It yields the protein CASSPTSTGTNYGYTF.

In DNA, the CDR3 is TGCGCCAGCAGCTTGGGAGCATCGTCGGGAGGGTCGGGGGAGCAGTACTTC. This encodes CASSLGASSGGSGEQYF. The chain combines TRBV5-1 with TRBJ2-7; TRBD2 matches 8 bases. Germline V gene sequence: CDR1 SGHRS, CDR2 YFSETQ. Trimming removed 0 bases from V and 7 bases from J; junction bases left unmatched: 15. The CDR3 covers 17 residues.

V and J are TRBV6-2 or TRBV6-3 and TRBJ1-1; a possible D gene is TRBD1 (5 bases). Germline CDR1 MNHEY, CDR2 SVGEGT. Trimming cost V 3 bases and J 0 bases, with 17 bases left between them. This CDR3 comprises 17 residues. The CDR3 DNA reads TGTGCCAGCAGTTATTCACCCAACGGGGGGGTGAACACTGAAGCTTTCTTT. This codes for CASSYSPNGGVNTEAFF.

Here the CDR3 DNA reads TGTGCCAGCAGCTCTTACCTCCAAGAGACCCAGTACTTC. Encoded protein: CASSSYLQETQYF. V and J are TRBV7-2 and TRBJ2-5; no clear D gene. The CDR3 sequence is 13 residues long. The V and J ends lost 4 bases and 1 base respectively, with 7 bases between them. From germline, CDR1 is SGHTA and CDR2 FQGNSA.

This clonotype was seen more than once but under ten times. CDR3 sequence (DNA): TGTGCCAGCAGCCATGACCCCGGGACAGGGACCCTCGAGCAGTACTTC. Residues: CASSHDPGTGTLEQYF. The chain links TRBV6-2 or TRBV6-3 to TRBJ2-7; 9 bases match TRBD1. Germline assignment: CDR1 MNHEY and CDR2 SVGEGT. CDR3 length equals 16 residues. Trimming took 6 bases from V and 6 from J; bases not matched to a gene: 15.